A single sample is the source of the 5 T cell receptor beta chains below, sequenced in a study of T cell repertoires in cytomegalovirus infection. No antigen has been identified for these receptors. TCRdb itself ran the reads through MiXCR, one entry per CDR3 protein. The sample yields about 920,000 distinct CDR3 sequences, approximately 30% seen once. The material sequenced was cultured CD8+ T cells from PBMCs, taken from culture after CMV antigen stimulation. The receptors here all came from a human donor in good health (CMV status not recorded). Some clones in this sample may be carry-over from other donors' samples.

This clonotype was counted a few times. CDR3 nucleotide sequence: TGTGCCAGCAGCTTAAATGGCGGGGGCTTTACAGATACGCAGTATTTT. It specifies CASSLNGGGFTDTQYF. The chain has TRBV7-3 and TRBJ2-3, with D possibly matching TRBD2 (7 bases). The CDR3 covers 16 residues. Germline lookup yields CDR1 SGHTA and CDR2 FQGTGA. Trimming took 1 base from V and 3 from J, leaving 14 bases between them.

This clonotype was counted at least ten times. This chain links TRBV7-9 with TRBJ2-1, with 10 bases lining up with TRBD2. Trimming at V came to 1 base and at J to 2 bases, leaving 5 bases not matched to a gene. CDR1 SEHNR and CDR2 FQNEAQ come from the germline V gene (reference sequence). The CDR3 is made up of 17 amino acids. The CDR3 loop is CASSLGYLAGAYNEQFF. In DNA form, the CDR3 reads TGTGCCAGCAGCTTAGGCTATCTAGCGGGGGCCTACAATGAGCAGTTCTTC.

V and J are TRBV10-3 and TRBJ2-3; 9 bases are shared with TRBD1. Germline-derived CDR1 and CDR2 are ENHRY and SYGVKD. The trim removed 2 bases at V and 8 bases at J, leaving 14 bases unmatched. This CDR3 contains 17 residues. CDR3 sequence (DNA): TGTGCCATCAGTGAGATTACAGGGGGCCCCCCCAGGGGTACGCAGTATTTT. Its protein product is CAISEITGGPPRGTQYF.

This clonotype came up a few times. V is TRBV7-3 and J is TRBJ2-1, with unresolved D. This CDR3 comprises 17 residues. The germline CDR1 and CDR2 sequences are SGHTA and FQGTGA. V lost 5 bases, J lost 2 bases, and 19 bases lay in between. CDR3 bases: TGTGCCAGCAGCCCCGCCCCAGCTTTTAAAACCTACAATGAGCAGTTCTTC. It translates to CASSPAPAFKTYNEQFF. Full variable domain (missing parts from reference TRBV7-3 and TRBJ2-1): GAGVSQTPSNKVTEKGKYVELRCDPISGHTALYWYRQSLGQGPEFLIYFQGTGAADDSGLPNDRFFAVRPEGSVSTLKIQRTERGDSAVYLCASSPAPAFKTYNEQFFGPGTRLTVL.

This clonotype was picked up a small number of times. The V gene is TRBV2, the J gene TRBJ1-5, with a tentative D call TRBD1 (5 bases). V lost 5 bases, J lost 2 bases, and 13 bases lay in between. This CDR3 spans 15 amino acids. Germline lookup yields CDR1 SNHLY and CDR2 FYNNEI. The chain's CDR3 is CASSPGRGGNQPQHF. The DNA of the CDR3 is TGTGCCAGCAGTCCTGGGAGGGGTGGCAATCAGCCCCAGCATTTT.